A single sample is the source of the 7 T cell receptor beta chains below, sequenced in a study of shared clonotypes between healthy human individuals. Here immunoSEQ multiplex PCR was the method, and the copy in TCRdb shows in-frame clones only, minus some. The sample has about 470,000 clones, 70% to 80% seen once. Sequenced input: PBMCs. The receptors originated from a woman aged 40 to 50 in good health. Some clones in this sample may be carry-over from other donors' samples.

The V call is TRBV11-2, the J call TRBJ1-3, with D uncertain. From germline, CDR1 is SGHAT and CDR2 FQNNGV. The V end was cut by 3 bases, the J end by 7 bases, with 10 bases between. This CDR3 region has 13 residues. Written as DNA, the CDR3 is TGTGCCAGCAGCTTTCTGGGTCACAACACCATATATTTT. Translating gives CASSFLGHNTIYF.

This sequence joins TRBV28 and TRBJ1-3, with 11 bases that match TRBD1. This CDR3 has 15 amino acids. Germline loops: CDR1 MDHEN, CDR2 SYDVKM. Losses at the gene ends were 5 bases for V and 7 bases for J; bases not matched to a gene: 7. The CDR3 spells CASSPPGQGVNTIYF. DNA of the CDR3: TGTGCCAGCAGTCCGCCGGGACAGGGGGTCAACACCATATATTTT. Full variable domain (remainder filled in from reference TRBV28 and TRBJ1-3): DVKVTQSSRYLVKRTGEKVFLECVQDMDHENMFWYRQDPGLGLRLIYFSYDVKMKEKGDIPEGYSVSREKKERFSLILESASTNQTSMYLCASSPPGQGVNTIYFGEGSWLTVV.

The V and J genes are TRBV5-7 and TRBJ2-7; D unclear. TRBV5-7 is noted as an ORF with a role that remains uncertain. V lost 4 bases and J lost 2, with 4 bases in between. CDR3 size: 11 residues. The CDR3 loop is CASSDTYEQYF. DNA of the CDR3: TGTGCCAGCAGCGACACCTACGAGCAGTACTTC.

The CDR3 is CASSKLTQSRANVLTF. Written as DNA, the CDR3 is TGTGCCAGCAGTAAGTTGACACAAAGTCGGGCCAACGTCCTGACTTTC. The rearrangement joins TRBV25-1 to TRBJ2-6; D gene unclear. CDR1 is MGHDK, CDR2 SYGVNS, per germline. V was clipped by 5 bases and J by 5 bases, with 16 bases between them. The CDR3 sequence is 16 residues long. Looking up the rest from reference TRBV25-1 and TRBJ2-6 gives the full variable domain: EADIYQTPRYLVIGTGKKITLECSQTMGHDKMYWYQQDPGMELHLIHYSYGVNSTEKGDLSSESTVSRIRTEHFPLTLESARPSHTSQYLCASSKLTQSRANVLTFGAGSRLTVL.

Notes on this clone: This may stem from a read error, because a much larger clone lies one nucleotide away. The CDR3 sequence: CASSGPASGDSYGYTF. DNA of the CDR3: TGTGCCAGTAGTGGCCCCGCTTCTGGAGATTCCTATGGCTACACCTTC. V usage is TRBV19 and J usage is TRBJ1-2, with no clear D. CDR1 is LNHDA, CDR2 SQIVND, per germline (reference sequence). This CDR3 is built from 16 residues. Trimming pared 5 bases from V and 4 bases from J, leaving 20 bases between.

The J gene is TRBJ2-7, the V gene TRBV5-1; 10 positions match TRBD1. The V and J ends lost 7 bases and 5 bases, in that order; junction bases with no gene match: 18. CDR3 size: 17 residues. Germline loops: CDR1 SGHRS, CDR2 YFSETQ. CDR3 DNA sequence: TGCGCCAGCGGATCCTCATTTCCGTGGGACAGGGGCCACGAGCAGTACTTC. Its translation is CASGSSFPWDRGHEQYF.

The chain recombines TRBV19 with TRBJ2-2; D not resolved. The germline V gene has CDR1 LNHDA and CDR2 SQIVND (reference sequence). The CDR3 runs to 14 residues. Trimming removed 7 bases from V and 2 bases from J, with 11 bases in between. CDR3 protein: CASTSFQNTGELFF. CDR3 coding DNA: TGTGCCAGTACCTCGTTTCAAAACACCGGGGAGCTGTTTTTT.